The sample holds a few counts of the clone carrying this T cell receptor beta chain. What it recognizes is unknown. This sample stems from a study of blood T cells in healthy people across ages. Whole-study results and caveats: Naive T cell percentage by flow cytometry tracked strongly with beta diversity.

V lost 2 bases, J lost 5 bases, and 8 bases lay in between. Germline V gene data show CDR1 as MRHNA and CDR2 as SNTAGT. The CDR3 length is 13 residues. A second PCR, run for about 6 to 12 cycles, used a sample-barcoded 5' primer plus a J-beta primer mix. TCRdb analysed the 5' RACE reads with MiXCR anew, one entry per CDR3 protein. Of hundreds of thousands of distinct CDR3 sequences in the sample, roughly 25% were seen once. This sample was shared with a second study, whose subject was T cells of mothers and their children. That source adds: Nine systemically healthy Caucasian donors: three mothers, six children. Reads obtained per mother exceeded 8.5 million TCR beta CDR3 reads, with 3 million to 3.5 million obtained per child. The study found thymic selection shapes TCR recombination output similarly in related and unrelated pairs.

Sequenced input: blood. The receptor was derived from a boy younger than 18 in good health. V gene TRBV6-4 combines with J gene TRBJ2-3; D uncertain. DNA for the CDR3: TGTGCCAGCAGTGACCTTTTAGAAGATACGCAGTATTTT. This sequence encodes CASSDLLEDTQYF.